The present entry profiles one T cell receptor (beta chain) with its context. Its antigen is undetermined. The data belong to a study of cytomegalovirus exposure and HLA in healthy donors. Study observations and caveats: An analysis was carried out at a later point. It showed that HLA-associated TCR beta chains were more clonally expanded than equally common non-associated chains. TCR beta chain V- and J-gene trimming was linked, in a later analysis, to a missense variant in DCLRE1C.

It was healthy bone marrow donors who served as donors. CDR1 is WNHNN, CDR2 SYGVQD, per germline (reference sequence). V lost 8 bases and J lost 2, with 13 bases in between. This CDR3 is built from 13 residues. PCR was performed using 60 Vbeta and 13 Jbeta primers. In the study's own analysis: There were tens of millions of unique TCR beta chains by a later count, and approximately 11 million of them were shared. Libraries were prepared by immunoSEQ multiplex PCR; TCRdb keeps only in-frame clonotypes and omits some of them. D and trimming were read from the DNA, whereas the V and J calls and clone size are those reported in that table. The table records about 180,000 clones, just under 80% of them present only once.

This clonotype was sampled from a woman aged 25 to 45 in good health and CMV-seronegative. Sequencing was done on a sample of PBMCs. This chain links TRBV10-1 with TRBJ2-7; perhaps TRBD2 as D (5 bases). CDR3 region: CASPLEGAYEQYF. For the CDR3, the DNA is TGCGCCAGCCCCCTCGAGGGAGCCTACGAGCAGTACTTC.